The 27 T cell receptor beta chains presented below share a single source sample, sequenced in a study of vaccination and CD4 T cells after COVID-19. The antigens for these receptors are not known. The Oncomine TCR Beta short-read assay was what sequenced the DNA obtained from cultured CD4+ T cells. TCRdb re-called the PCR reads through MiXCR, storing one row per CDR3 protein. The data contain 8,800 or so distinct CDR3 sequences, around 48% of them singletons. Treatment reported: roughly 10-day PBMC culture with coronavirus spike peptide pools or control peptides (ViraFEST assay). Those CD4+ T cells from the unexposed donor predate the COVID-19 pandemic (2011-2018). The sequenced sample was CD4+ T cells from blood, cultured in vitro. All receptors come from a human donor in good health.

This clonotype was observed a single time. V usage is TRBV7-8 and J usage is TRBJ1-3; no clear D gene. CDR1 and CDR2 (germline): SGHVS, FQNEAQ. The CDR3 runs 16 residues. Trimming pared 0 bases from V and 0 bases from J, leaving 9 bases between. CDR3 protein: CASSLARGNSGNTIYF. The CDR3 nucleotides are TGTGCCAGCAGCTTAGCGCGAGGAAACTCTGGAAACACCATATATTTT. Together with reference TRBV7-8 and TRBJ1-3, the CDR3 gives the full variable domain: GAGVSQSPRYKVAKRGQDVALRCDPISGHVSLFWYQQALGQGPEFLTYFQNEAQLDKSGLPSDRFFAERPEGSVSTLKIQRTQQEDSAVYLCASSLARGNSGNTIYFGEGSWLTVV.

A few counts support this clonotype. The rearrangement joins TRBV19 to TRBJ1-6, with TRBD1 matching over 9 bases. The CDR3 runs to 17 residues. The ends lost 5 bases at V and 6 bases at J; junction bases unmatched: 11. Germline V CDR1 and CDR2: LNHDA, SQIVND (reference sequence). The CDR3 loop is CASSHPGQGGFNSPLHF. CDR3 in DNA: TGTGCCAGTAGTCATCCGGGACAGGGAGGCTTTAATTCACCCCTCCACTTT. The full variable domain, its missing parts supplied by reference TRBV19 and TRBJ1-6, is DGGITQSPKYLFRKEGQNVTLSCEQNLNHDAMYWYRQDPGQGLRLIYYSQIVNDFQKGDIAEGYSVSREKKESFPLTVTSAQKNPTAFYLCASSHPGQGGFNSPLHFGNGTRLTVT.

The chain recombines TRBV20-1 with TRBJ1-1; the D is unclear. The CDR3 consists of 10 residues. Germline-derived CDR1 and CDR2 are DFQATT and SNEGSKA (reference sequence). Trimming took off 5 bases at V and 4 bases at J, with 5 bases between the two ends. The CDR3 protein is CSAVLTEAFF. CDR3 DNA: TGCAGTGCTGTCCTCACTGAAGCTTTCTTT.

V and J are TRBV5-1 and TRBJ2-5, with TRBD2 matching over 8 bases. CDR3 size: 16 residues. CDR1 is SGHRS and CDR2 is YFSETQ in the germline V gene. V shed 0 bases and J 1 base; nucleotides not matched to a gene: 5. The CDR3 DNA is TGCGCCAGCAGCTTGGAATCGGGGGGGGCCCAAGAGACCCAGTACTTC. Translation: CASSLESGGAQETQYF.

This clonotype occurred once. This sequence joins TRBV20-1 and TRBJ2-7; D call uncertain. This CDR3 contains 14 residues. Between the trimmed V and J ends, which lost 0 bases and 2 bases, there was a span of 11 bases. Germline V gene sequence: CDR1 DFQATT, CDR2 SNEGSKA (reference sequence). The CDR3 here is CSARDRQSAYEQYF. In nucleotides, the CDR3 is TGCAGTGCTAGAGATCGGCAGTCGGCCTACGAGCAGTACTTC.

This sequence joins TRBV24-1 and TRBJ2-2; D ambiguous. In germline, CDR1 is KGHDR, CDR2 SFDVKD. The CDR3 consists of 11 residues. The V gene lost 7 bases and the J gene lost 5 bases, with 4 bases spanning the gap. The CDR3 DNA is TGTGCCACCAGGGGGACCGGGGAGCTGTTTTTT. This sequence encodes CATRGTGELFF.

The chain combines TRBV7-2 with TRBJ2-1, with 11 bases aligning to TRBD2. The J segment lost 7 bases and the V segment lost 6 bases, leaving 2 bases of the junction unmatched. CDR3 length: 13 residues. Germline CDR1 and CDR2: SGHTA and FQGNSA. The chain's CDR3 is CASRTSGVNEQFF. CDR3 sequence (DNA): TGTGCCAGCAGGACTAGCGGGGTGAATGAGCAGTTCTTC. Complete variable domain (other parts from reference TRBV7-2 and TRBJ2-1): GAGVSQSPSNKVTEKGKDVELRCDPISGHTALYWYRQSLGQGLEFLIYFQGNSAPDKSGLPSDRFSAERTGGSVSTLTIQRTQQEDSAVYLCASRTSGVNEQFFGPGTRLTVL.

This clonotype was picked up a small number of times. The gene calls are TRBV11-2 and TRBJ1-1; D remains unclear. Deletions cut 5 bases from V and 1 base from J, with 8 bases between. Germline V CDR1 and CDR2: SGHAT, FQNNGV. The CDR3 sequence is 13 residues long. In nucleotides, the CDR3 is TGTGCCAGCAGCCTAAGACAGAACACTGAAGCTTTCTTT. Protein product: CASSLRQNTEAFF.

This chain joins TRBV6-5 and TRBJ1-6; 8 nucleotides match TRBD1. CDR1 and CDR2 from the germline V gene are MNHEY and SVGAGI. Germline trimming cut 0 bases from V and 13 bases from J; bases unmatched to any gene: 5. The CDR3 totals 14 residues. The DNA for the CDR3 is TGTGCCAGCAGTTACTCTGGACAGGGTCCCCCCCTCCACTTT. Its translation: CASSYSGQGPPLHF.

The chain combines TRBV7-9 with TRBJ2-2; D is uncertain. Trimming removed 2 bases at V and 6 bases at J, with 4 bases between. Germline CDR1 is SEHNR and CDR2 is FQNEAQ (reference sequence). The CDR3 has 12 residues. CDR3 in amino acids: CASSLLAGELFF. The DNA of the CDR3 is TGTGCCAGCAGCTTATTAGCCGGGGAGCTGTTTTTT.

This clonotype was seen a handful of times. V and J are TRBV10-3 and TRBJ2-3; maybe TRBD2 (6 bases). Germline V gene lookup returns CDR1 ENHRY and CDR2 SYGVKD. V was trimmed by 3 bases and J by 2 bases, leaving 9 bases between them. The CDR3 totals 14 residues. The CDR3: CAISDSGYTDTQYF. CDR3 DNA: TGTGCCATCAGTGATAGCGGCTACACAGATACGCAGTATTTT.

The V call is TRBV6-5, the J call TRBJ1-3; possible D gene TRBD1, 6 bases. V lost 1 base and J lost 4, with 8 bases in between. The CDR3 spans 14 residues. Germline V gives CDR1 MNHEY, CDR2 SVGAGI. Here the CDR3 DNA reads TGTGCCAGCAGTTACTACAGGGCCGGAAACACCATATATTTT. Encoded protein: CASSYYRAGNTIYF.

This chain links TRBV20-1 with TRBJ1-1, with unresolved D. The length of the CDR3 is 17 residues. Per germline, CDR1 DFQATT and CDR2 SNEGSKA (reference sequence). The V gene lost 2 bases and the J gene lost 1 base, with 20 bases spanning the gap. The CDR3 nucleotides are TGCAGTGCTAGAAACGTCTTTCTCGGTGACGCGAACACTGAAGCTTTCTTT. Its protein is CSARNVFLGDANTEAFF.

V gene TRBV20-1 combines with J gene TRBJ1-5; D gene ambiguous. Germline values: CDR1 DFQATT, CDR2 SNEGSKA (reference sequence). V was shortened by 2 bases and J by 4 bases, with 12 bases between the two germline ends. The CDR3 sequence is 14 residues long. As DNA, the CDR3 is TGCAGTGCTAGACCCGGATGGGAAAATCAGCCCCAGCATTTT. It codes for CSARPGWENQPQHF.

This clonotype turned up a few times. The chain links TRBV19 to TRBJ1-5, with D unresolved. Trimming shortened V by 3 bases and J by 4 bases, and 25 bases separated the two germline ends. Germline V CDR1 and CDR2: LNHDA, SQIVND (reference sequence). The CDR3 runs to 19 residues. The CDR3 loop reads CASSIRQKDHSDWNQPQHF. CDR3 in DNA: TGTGCCAGTAGTATTCGCCAGAAAGATCATTCGGATTGGAATCAGCCCCAGCATTTT.

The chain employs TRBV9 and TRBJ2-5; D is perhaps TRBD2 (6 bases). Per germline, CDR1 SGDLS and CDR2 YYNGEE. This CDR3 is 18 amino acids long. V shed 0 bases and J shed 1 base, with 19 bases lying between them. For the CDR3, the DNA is TGTGCCAGCAGCGTAGATCCGGGAGTAAGCCCGATCCAAGAGACCCAGTACTTC. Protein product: CASSVDPGVSPIQETQYF.

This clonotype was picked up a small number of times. The CDR3 spells CASSYLSGLPAGYTF. The CDR3 DNA reads TGTGCCAGCAGTTACTTGTCAGGGTTGCCCGCTGGCTACACCTTC. The V gene is TRBV6-5, the J gene TRBJ1-2, with D perhaps TRBD1 (5 bases). V was cut by 1 base and J by 7 bases, with 16 bases left in between. Germline V lookup: CDR1 MNHEY, CDR2 SVGAGI. The CDR3 runs to 15 residues.

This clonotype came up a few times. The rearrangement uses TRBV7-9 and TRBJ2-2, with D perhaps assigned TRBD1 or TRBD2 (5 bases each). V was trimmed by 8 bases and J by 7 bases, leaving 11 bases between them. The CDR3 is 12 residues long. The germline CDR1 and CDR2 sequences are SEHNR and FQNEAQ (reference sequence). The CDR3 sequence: CASGGVDGELFF. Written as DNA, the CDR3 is TGTGCCAGCGGGGGAGTTGACGGGGAGCTGTTTTTT.

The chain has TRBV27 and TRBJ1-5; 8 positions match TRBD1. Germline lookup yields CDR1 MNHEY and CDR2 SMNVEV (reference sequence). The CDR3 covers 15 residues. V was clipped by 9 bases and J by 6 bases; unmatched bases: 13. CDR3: CASKQDRGTFQPQHF. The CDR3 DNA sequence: TGTGCCAGTAAACAAGACAGGGGAACTTTTCAGCCCCAGCATTTT.

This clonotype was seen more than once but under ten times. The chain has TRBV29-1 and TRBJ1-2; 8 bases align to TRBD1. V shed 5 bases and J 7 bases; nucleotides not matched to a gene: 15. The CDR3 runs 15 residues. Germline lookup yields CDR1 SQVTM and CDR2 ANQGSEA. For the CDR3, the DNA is TGCAGCGTTCCCAGGCTAGACAGGGGAGAAGGTGGCTACACCTTC. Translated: CSVPRLDRGEGGYTF. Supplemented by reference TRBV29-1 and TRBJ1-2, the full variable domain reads SAVISQKPSRDICQRGTSLTIQCQVDSQVTMMFWYRQQPGQSLTLIATANQGSEATYESGFVIDKFPISRPNLTFSTLTVSNMSPEDSSIYLCSVPRLDRGEGGYTFGSGTRLTVV.

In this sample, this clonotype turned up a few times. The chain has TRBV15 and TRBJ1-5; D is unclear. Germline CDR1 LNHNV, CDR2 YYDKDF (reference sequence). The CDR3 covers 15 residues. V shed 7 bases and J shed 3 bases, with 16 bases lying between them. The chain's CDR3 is CATTPGRGYNQPQHF. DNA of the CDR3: TGTGCCACCACCCCCGGCAGAGGGTACAATCAGCCCCAGCATTTT.

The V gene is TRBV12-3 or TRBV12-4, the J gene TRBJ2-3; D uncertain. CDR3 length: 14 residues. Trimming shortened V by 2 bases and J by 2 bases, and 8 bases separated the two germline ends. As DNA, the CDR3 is TGTGCCAGCAGTTTACGGCAGATCACAGATACGCAGTATTTT. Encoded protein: CASSLRQITDTQYF.

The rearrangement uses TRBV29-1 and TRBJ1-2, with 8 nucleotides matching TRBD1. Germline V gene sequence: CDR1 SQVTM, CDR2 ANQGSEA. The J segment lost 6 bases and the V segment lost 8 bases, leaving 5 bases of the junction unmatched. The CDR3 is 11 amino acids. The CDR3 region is CSTSGGNGYTF. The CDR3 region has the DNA TGCAGCACATCAGGGGGCAATGGCTACACCTTC.

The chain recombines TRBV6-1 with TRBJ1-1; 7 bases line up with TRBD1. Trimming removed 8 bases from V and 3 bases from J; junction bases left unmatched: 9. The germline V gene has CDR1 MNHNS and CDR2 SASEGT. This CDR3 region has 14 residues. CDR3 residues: CASSRQGGDTEAFF. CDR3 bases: TGTGCCAGCTCAAGACAGGGCGGGGACACTGAAGCTTTCTTT.

Here the CDR3 reads CASSQGETQYF. The DNA for the CDR3 is TGTGCCAGTTCCCAGGGGGAGACCCAGTACTTC. The chain joins TRBV12-3 or TRBV12-4 to TRBJ2-5; TRBD1 is a possible D gene (6 bases). Trimming cost V 9 bases and J 5 bases, with 10 bases left between them. The CDR3 runs 11 residues.

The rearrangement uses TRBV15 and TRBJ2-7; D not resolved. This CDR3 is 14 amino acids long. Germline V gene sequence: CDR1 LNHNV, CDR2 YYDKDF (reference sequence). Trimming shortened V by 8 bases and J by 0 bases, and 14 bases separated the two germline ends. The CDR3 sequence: CATSTTWSSYEQYF. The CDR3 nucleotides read TGTGCCACCTCAACTACCTGGAGCTCCTACGAGCAGTACTTC.

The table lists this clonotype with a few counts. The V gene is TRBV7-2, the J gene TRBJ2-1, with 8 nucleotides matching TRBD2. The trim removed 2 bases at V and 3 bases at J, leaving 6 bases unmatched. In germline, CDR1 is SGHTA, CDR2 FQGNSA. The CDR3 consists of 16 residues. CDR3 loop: CASSLSTSAHYNEQFF. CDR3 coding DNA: TGTGCCAGCAGCTTATCGACTAGCGCCCACTACAATGAGCAGTTCTTC.